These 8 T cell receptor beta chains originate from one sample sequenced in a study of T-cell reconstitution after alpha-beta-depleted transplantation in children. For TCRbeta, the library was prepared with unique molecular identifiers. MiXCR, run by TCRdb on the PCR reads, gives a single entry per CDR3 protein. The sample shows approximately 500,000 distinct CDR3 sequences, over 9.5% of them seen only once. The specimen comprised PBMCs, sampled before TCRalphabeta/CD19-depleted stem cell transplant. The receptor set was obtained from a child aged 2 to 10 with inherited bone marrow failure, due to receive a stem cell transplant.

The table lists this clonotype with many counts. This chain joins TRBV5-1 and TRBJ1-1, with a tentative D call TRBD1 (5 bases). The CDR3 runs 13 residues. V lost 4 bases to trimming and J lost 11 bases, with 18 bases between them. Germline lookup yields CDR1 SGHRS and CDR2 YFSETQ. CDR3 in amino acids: CASSLPGPETAFF. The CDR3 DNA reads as TGCGCCAGCAGCCTACCGGGACCGGAGACGGCTTTCTTT.

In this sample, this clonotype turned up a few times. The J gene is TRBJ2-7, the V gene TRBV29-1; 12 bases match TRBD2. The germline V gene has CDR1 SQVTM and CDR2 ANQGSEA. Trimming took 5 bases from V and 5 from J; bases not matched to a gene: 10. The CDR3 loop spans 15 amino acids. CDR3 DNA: TGCAGCGTTAGTGGACTAGCGGGAAATAGGAACGAGCAGTACTTC. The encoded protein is CSVSGLAGNRNEQYF.

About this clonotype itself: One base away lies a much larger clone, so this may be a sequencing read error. The CDR3 sequence is CASSWSAGSYDQYF. The CDR3 DNA reads as TGCGCCAGCAGCTGGAGCGCAGGTTCCTACGACCAGTACTTC. V usage is TRBV5-1 and J usage is TRBJ2-7; D gene uncertain. This CDR3 is built from 14 residues. Germline assignment: CDR1 SGHRS and CDR2 YFSETQ.

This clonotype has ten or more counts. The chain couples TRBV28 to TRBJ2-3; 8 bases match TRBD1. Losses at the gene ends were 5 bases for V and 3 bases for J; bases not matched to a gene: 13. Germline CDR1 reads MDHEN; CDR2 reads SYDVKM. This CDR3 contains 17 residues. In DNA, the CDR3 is TGTGCCAGCAGTGACCCACAGGGGGATGTTGGGACAGATACGCAGTATTTT. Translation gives CASSDPQGDVGTDTQYF.

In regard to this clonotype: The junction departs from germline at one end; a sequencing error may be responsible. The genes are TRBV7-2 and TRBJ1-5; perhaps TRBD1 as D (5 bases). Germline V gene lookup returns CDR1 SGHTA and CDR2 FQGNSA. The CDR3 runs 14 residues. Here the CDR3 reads CASSFQGSNQPQRF. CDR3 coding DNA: TGTGCCAGCAGCTTCCAGGGTAGCAATCAGCCCCAGCGTTTT.

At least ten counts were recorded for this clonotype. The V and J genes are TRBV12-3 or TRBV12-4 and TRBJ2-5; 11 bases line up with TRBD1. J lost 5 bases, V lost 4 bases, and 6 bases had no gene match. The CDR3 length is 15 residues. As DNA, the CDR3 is TGTGCCAGCAGTTCCTGGACAGGGGGCAGGGAGACCCAGTACTTC. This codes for CASSSWTGGRETQYF.

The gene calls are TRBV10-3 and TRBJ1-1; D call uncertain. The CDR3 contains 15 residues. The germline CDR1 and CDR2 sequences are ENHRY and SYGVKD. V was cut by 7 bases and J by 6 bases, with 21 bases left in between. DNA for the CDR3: TGTGCCATCAAGGGAGACGGAGTCGAAGTCTCTGAAGCTTTCTTT. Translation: CAIKGDGVEVSEAFF.

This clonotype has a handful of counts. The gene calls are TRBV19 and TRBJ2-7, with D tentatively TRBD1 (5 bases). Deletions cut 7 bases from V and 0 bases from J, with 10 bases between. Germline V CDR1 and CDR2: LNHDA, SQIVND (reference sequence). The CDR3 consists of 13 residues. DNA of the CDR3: TGTGCCAGTATGGGGCCGGGCTCCTACGAGCAGTACTTC. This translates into CASMGPGSYEQYF.